This T cell receptor beta chain originates from a study of T cell responses to AZD1222 COVID-19 vaccine. Sequencing was performed with immunoSEQ multiplex PCR; in TCRdb, only in-frame clones are kept and a portion is missing. The sample holds about 54,000 clones, roughly 90% seen once. Findings and caveats of the study: The donor group comprised mostly white British people and more females; the analysis possibly underestimated clonal diversity. Spike-spanning, vaccine-associated CD4 TCRs were dominant at 160-218 and 743-854.

The CDR3 runs to 12 residues. The ends were cut back, 1 base at V and 7 bases at J, with 5 bases in the middle. The germline V gene has CDR1 SEHNR and CDR2 FQNEAQ (reference sequence). A remark on this clone: What it binds is not known.

This sequence originates from an adult who received the AZD1222 COVID-19 vaccine. The V gene is TRBV7-9, the J gene TRBJ1-5; D remains ambiguous. The material sequenced was peripheral blood, taken 28 days after the second AZD1222 dose. The CDR3 DNA is TGTGCCAGCAGCTTAGTGGACCAGCCCCAGCATTTT. Its protein is CASSLVDQPQHF.